This T cell receptor beta chain was profiled in a study of blood T cell repertoires in COVID-19 (TCRdb year 2020). Concerning the study at large: The collaborator samples originated in the United States, Italy and Spain and spanned the acute and convalescent phases of COVID-19. The samples were drawn from the first 160 participants of the ongoing ImmuneRACE study and from 1,200 or so subjects provided by 6 global collaborators. The repertoires were made available in a free public database intended to serve as a resource for research on the immune response to SARS-CoV-2. The prospective study material was composed of cDNA or gDNA derived from T cells, B-cell-depleted T cells, or PBMCs. Where available, HLA class I and class II types were obtained from metadata supplied by the sample provider rather than from assay-based typing. The sample metadata nearly always contained a de-identified subject ID, COVID-19 status, age in years and sex. Subjects who had been exposed to COVID-19, were actively infected with it, or had recovered from it provided the deeply sampled blood TCRbeta repertoires that made up the dataset.

Results the study describes overall, beyond this receptor: The quantity of clinical and demographic metadata differed by source and by participant and was supplied without curation.

Turning to this clone: This receptor's antigen is unknown. No per-base quality is available; no much larger clone lies one base away.

Counted from cysteine to phenylalanine, this CDR3 has 18 amino acids. Only the CDR3 portion is preserved as DNA: 54 bases, with reading frame beginning at the first base. Each collaborating institution followed its own protocols to collect whole blood in K2EDTA tubes. For TCRbeta analysis, collaborators shipped samples in one of three forms: frozen whole blood, isolated PBMCs, or DNA extracted from either of those sample types. TCRbeta CDR3 regions were amplified from genomic DNA using the immunoSEQ Assay, a bias-controlled multiplex PCR. Under the source paper's analysis protocol: Within the assay, amplification of reference gene primers was used to estimate how many nucleated cells each sample contained. To quantify the absolute abundance of each unique TCRbeta CDR3 rearrangement, sequence reads were collapsed and filtered. For each sample, productive Simpson clonality was calculated by taking the square root of Simpson's diversity index across productive rearrangements. The table comes from immuneACCESS by way of TCRdb, which keeps in-frame sequences with V and J called. Part of the clones is missing from these tables; in studies checked, under half for an unresolved V gene and the rest for unknown reasons. V, J and clone size reflect that table, while D and trimming were determined from the DNA. Recorded for this sample are tens of thousands of clones; 75% to 90% of them occurred a single time. 9.5% to 15% of the sample belongs to the ten largest clones.

This TCR derives from a man in his sixties or seventies with active or convalescent COVID-19. The sequenced material came from peripheral blood. This receptor chain uses TRBV21-1 and TRBJ2-1; the DNA was not compared with TRBD2, the D call given in the table. TRBV21-1 is a pseudogene segment. The CDR3 here reads CASSKGNVAGAKGIEQFF. The DNA sequence is given as TGTGCCAGCAGCAAAGGAAATGTAGCGGGGGCCAAGGGGATTGAGCAGTTCTTC.